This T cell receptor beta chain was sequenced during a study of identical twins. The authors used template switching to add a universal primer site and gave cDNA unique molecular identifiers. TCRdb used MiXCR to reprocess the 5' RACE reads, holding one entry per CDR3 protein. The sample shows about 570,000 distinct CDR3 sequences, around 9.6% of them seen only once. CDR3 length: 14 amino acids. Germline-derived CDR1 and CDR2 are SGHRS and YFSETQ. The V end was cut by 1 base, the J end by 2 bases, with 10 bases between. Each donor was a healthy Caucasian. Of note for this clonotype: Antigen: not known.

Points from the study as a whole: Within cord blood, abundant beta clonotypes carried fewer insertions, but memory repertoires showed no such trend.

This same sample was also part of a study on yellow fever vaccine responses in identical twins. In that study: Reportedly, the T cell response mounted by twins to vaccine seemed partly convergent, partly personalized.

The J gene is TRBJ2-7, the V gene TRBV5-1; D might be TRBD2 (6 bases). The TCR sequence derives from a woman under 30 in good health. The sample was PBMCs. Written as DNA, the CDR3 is TGCGCCAGCAGCTTGTCGGGAGTTACCTACGAGCAGTACTTC. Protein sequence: CASSLSGVTYEQYF.